Only a few counts were recorded for the clone carrying this T cell receptor (beta chain). Its specificity is not known. The data derive from a study of early T cells in non-severe SARS-CoV-2 infection. At the level of the study: Investigators sequenced bulk RNA drawn from unsorted whole blood, and chains remained unpaired.

Per germline, CDR1 GTSNPN and CDR2 SVGIG (reference sequence). The CDR3 sequence is 14 residues long. Trimming removed 2 bases from V and 2 bases from J; junction bases left unmatched: 4. Unique molecular identifiers (one per individual cDNA molecule) were attached. MiXCR, applied by TCRdb to the 5' RACE reads, yields one record per CDR3 protein. The data contain 85,000 to 90,000 distinct CDR3 sequences, 13% to 15% of them singletons. Study-wide results and caveats: Matching with VDJdb favored anti-spike CD8 responses (missing private and CD4 specificities).

The sample comprised whole blood. The TCR comes from an adult who was a healthcare worker with PCR-confirmed SARS-CoV-2 infection or an uninfected control (not recorded which). The rearrangement links TRBV30 to TRBJ2-7; 9 bases match TRBD2. This chain's CDR3 is CAWSMGGRAYEQYF. As DNA, the CDR3 is TGTGCCTGGAGTATGGGCGGGAGGGCCTACGAGCAGTACTTC.